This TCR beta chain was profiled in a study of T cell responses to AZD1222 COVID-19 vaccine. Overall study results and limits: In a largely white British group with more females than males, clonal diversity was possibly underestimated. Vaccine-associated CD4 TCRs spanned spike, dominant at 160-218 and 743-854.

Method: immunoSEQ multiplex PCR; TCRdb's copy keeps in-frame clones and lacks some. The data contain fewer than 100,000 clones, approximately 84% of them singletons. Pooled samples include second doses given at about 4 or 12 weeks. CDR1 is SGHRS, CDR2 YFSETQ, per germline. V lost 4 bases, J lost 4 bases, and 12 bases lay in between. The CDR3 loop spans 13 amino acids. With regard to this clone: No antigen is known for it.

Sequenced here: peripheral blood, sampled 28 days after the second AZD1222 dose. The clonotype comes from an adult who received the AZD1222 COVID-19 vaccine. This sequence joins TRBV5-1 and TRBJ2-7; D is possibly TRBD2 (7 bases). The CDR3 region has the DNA TGCGCCAGCAGCCGGGGGCGGGAGTACGAGCAGTACTTC. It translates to CASSRGREYEQYF.